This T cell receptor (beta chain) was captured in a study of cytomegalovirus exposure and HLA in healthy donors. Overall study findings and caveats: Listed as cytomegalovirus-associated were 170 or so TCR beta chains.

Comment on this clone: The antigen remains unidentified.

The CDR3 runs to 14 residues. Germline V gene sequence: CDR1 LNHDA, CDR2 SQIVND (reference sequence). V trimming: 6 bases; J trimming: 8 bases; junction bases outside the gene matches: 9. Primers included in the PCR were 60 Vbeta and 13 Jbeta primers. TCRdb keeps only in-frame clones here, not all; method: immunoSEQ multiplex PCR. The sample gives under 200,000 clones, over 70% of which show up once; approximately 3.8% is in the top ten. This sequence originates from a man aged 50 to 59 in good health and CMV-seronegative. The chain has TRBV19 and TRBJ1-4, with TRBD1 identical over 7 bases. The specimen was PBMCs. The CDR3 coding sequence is TGTGCCAGTAGGCAGTCAGGGGGAGGCGAAAAACTGTTTTTT. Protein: CASRQSGGGEKLFF.